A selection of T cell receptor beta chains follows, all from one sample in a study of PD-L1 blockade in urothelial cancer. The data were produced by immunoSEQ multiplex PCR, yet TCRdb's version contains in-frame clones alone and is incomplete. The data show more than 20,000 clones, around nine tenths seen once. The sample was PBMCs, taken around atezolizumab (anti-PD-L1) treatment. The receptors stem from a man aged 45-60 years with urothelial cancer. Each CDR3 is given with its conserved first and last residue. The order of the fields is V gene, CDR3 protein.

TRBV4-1 CASSQQGQQPQHF
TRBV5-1 CASRFGQGSFYGYTF
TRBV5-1 CASSVIAANTGELFF
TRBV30 CAWRLAGAQETQYF
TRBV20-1 CSVQTGETQYF
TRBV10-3 CAISPGGLIYGYTF
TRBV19 CASRRESGANVLTF
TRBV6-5 CASSSDRVYYGYTF
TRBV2 CASSPDTTDTQYF
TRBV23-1 CASSTGTDEQYF
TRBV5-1 CASSYAGVSSGNTIYF
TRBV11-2 CASSLGRGETYEQYF
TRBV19 CASSKVWLSKNNEQFF
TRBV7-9 CASSPISYEQFF
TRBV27 CASSLTWGEESTQYF
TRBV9 CASAHPIIGGRGTDTQYF
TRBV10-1 CASSGGLARTDTQYF
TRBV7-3 CASSLKRGVAEEQFF
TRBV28 CASSLERERNEQFF
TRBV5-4 CASSSSGGLLSGNTIYF
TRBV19 CASSMRGNYGYTF
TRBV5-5 CASSLAAGVGETQYF
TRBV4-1 CASSQRDGGRAGEQFF
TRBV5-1 CASSLVAGGAYNEQFF
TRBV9 CASSGQGWDNQPQHF
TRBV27 CASSFGDGSSYEQYF
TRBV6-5 CASRTGQGSKGYTF
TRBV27 CASSLLRNEKLFF
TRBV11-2 CASSLGSETQYF
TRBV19 CASSRGRRSSYNEQFF
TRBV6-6 CASSLYNEQFF
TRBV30 CAWARVSGELFF
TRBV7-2 CASSTRQGSNQPQHF
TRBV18 CASSRSGPGQMADTQYF
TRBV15 CATSRLTGNYNEQFF
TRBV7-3 CASSLPGQSYGYTF
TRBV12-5 CASALSGGNMNTEAFF
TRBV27 CASSLGLTGTDSWDEQYF
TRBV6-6 CASSYTGGWRGYEQYF
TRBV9 CASSVENSGEKLFF
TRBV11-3 CASSLEPAGEQFF
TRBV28 CASSPPRDRSGEQFF
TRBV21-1 CASFNRGGEQYF
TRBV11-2 CASSLQGWNTGELFF
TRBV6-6 CASKELAGPSTDTQYF
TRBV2 CASSGRLAGGRETQYF
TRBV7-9 CAGAIAEAKNIQYF
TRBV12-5 CASGLGGTSEGTGELFF
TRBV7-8 CASSLTGAEAFF
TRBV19 CASTTRYGYTF
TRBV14 CASSGRESGEQYF
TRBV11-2 CASSPRRAEKLFF
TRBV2 CASIPQGGTEAFF
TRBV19 CASSLLAGAVTDTQYF
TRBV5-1 CASSPGLGIGEQYF
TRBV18 CASSRTTSGGGNEQFF
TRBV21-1 CASSKGLTGPNTEAFF
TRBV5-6 CASSPRSGQQETQYF
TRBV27 CASSLAGGIYEQYF